A selection of T cell receptor beta chains follows, all from one sample in a study of shared clonotypes between healthy human individuals. The data were produced by immunoSEQ multiplex PCR, yet TCRdb's version contains in-frame clones alone and is incomplete. Among fewer than 3 million clones, roughly 90% were seen once, and the ten largest hold 0.37%. Specimen: naive CD4+ T cells from PBMCs. Source of these receptors: a young man in good health. Some clones in this sample may be carry-over from other donors' samples. CDR3s include the opening cysteine and the closing phenylalanine or tryptophan. A D gene is named only where the DNA matches it firmly. The size of a clone is reported for some rows only, either as once, few or many, or as a class for expanded clones.

abundance: NA; v_gene: TRBV28; j_gene: TRBJ1-1; d_gene: NA; CDR3nt: TGTGCCAGCAGTTTCTCAGGGGCAGAAAGCATGAACACTGAAGCTTTCTTT; CDR3aa: CASSFSGAESMNTEAFF
abundance: NA; v_gene: TRBV20-1; j_gene: TRBJ1-2; d_gene: NA; CDR3nt: TGCAGTTCTAGGCCCCTCTACGGCTACACCTTC; CDR3aa: CSSRPLYGYTF
abundance: NA; v_gene: TRBV6-1; j_gene: TRBJ2-7; d_gene: NA; CDR3nt: TGTGCCAGCAGATCATCACAGGGCGTAAGGGAGCAGTACTTC; CDR3aa: CASRSSQGVREQYF
abundance: NA; v_gene: TRBV29-1; j_gene: TRBJ2-3; d_gene: NA; CDR3nt: TGCAGCGTTCGGGGGAAGGTCACAGATACGCAGTATTTT; CDR3aa: CSVRGKVTDTQYF
abundance: few; v_gene: TRBV11-2; j_gene: TRBJ2-3; d_gene: NA; CDR3nt: TGTGCCAGCAGCATACTTAGCGGACTCACAGATACGCAGTATTTT; CDR3aa: CASSILSGLTDTQYF
abundance: NA; v_gene: TRBV5-1; j_gene: TRBJ2-3; d_gene: TRBD1; CDR3nt: TGCGCCAGCACCTTACAGGGGACAGATACGCAGTATTTT; CDR3aa: CASTLQGTDTQYF
abundance: NA; v_gene: TRBV7-9; j_gene: TRBJ2-1; d_gene: NA; CDR3nt: TGTGCCAGCAGCTTAGAGAGCGGCCCCTTCCATGAGCAGTTCTTC; CDR3aa: CASSLESGPFHEQFF
abundance: NA; v_gene: TRBV27; j_gene: TRBJ2-7; d_gene: TRBD1; CDR3nt: TGTGCCAGCAGTCTGTCTCGGACAGGCCAAGGAGCATCCTACGAGCAGTACTTC; CDR3aa: CASSLSRTGQGASYEQYF
abundance: NA; v_gene: TRBV2; j_gene: TRBJ1-5; d_gene: NA; CDR3nt: TGTGCCAGCAGTCACCCGGGACAAGCAAATCAGCCCCAGCATTTT; CDR3aa: CASSHPGQANQPQHF
abundance: once; v_gene: TRBV10-3; j_gene: TRBJ2-7; d_gene: NA; CDR3nt: TGTGCCACCGGGACGGTGGCCTACGAGCAGTACTTC; CDR3aa: CATGTVAYEQYF
abundance: NA; v_gene: TRBV19; j_gene: TRBJ1-1; d_gene: NA; CDR3nt: TGTGCCAGTAGTATGGGAGGGGCGGGCACTGAAGCTTTCTTT; CDR3aa: CASSMGGAGTEAFF
abundance: NA; v_gene: TRBV5-4; j_gene: TRBJ2-5; d_gene: TRBD2; CDR3nt: TGTGCCAGCAGCGCCCGACTAGCGGGAATGGAGACCCAGTACTTC; CDR3aa: CASSARLAGMETQYF
abundance: NA; v_gene: TRBV5-4; j_gene: TRBJ2-1; d_gene: NA; CDR3nt: TGTGCCAGCAGCTTGGTGGGCAGGAGCTCCTACAATGAGCAGTTCTTC; CDR3aa: CASSLVGRSSYNEQFF
abundance: NA; v_gene: TRBV11-2; j_gene: TRBJ1-2; d_gene: NA; CDR3nt: TGTGCCAGCAGCGACCCGTCGGGGACTAACTATGGCTACACCTTC; CDR3aa: CASSDPSGTNYGYTF
abundance: NA; v_gene: TRBV10-2; j_gene: TRBJ2-3; d_gene: TRBD2; CDR3nt: TGCGCCAGCACTGGACTAGCGGTCGGAGATACGCAGTATTTT; CDR3aa: CASTGLAVGDTQYF
abundance: NA; v_gene: TRBV5-4; j_gene: TRBJ1-1; d_gene: TRBD1; CDR3nt: TGTGCCAGCAGCTTGGGGGGGAGGGACAGGTATCGAGCTTTCTTT; CDR3aa: CASSLGGRDRYRAFF
abundance: NA; v_gene: TRBV9; j_gene: TRBJ1-2; d_gene: NA; CDR3nt: TGTGCCCCAAGGGGAATCGGCGGCTACACCTTC; CDR3aa: CAPRGIGGYTF
abundance: once; v_gene: TRBV28; j_gene: TRBJ2-7; d_gene: NA; CDR3nt: TGTGCCAGCAGTTTTGACAACGGCGAGCAGTACTTC; CDR3aa: CASSFDNGEQYF
abundance: NA; v_gene: TRBV6-1; j_gene: TRBJ1-3; d_gene: NA; CDR3nt: TGTGCCAGCAGTCTCTCAGGACCTGCAAACACCATATATTTT; CDR3aa: CASSLSGPANTIYF
abundance: NA; v_gene: TRBV7-2; j_gene: TRBJ1-1; d_gene: NA; CDR3nt: TGTGCCAGCTCCCCTCTCCGCAGTGGAAGGGAAGCTTTCTTT; CDR3aa: CASSPLRSGREAFF
abundance: NA; v_gene: TRBV5-1; j_gene: TRBJ2-1; d_gene: TRBD1; CDR3nt: TGCGCCAGCAGTCGGGAGACAGGGGGCATCGATGAGCAGTTCTTC; CDR3aa: CASSRETGGIDEQFF
abundance: NA; v_gene: TRBV5-1; j_gene: TRBJ1-1; d_gene: NA; CDR3nt: TGCGCCAGCAGCTGGGGGGCCAGGGTGACTGAAGCTTTCTTT; CDR3aa: CASSWGARVTEAFF
abundance: NA; v_gene: TRBV5-4; j_gene: TRBJ2-7; d_gene: NA; CDR3nt: TGTGCCAGCAGCTCGCGCCCGGGGCCAGGTAATCATGAGCAGTACTTC; CDR3aa: CASSSRPGPGNHEQYF
abundance: once; v_gene: TRBV15; j_gene: TRBJ1-1; d_gene: NA; CDR3nt: TGTGCCACCAGCAGATCCGGGGGGGAAGCTTTCTTT; CDR3aa: CATSRSGGEAFF
abundance: once; v_gene: TRBV7-9; j_gene: TRBJ1-2; d_gene: TRBD1; CDR3nt: TGTGCCAGCAGCTACCCTGGACAGGGTTATGGCTACACCTTC; CDR3aa: CASSYPGQGYGYTF
abundance: NA; v_gene: TRBV18; j_gene: TRBJ1-1; d_gene: TRBD1; CDR3nt: TGTGCCAGCTCACCCAGACAGGGGGATGAAGCTTTCTTT; CDR3aa: CASSPRQGDEAFF
abundance: many; v_gene: TRBV7-9; j_gene: TRBJ2-5; d_gene: NA; CDR3nt: TGTGCCAGCAGGTTGGCGGAAGGAGAGACCCAGTACTTC; CDR3aa: CASRLAEGETQYF
abundance: NA; v_gene: TRBV11-2; j_gene: TRBJ2-1; d_gene: TRBD2; CDR3nt: TGTGCCAGCAGCTCCGTTGGACTAGCGGGACACAATGAGCAGTTCTTC; CDR3aa: CASSSVGLAGHNEQFF
abundance: NA; v_gene: TRBV7-2; j_gene: TRBJ2-5; d_gene: TRBD1; CDR3nt: TGTGCCAGCAGCGCCGACAGGGGGGGAGAGACCCAGTACTTC; CDR3aa: CASSADRGGETQYF
abundance: NA; v_gene: TRBV5-1; j_gene: TRBJ2-1; d_gene: NA; CDR3nt: TGCGCCAGCAGCTTGGACCCAGTATACAATGAGCAGTTCTTC; CDR3aa: CASSLDPVYNEQFF
abundance: NA; v_gene: TRBV5-1; j_gene: TRBJ2-5; d_gene: NA; CDR3nt: TGCGCCAGCAGCTTCTCGAGGAGCGAAGAGACCCAGTACTTC; CDR3aa: CASSFSRSEETQYF
abundance: NA; v_gene: TRBV2; j_gene: TRBJ2-6; d_gene: NA; CDR3nt: TGTGCCAGCACCGACGGGGAAGGGCGCCCTGGGGCCAACGTCCTGACTTTC; CDR3aa: CASTDGEGRPGANVLTF
abundance: NA; v_gene: TRBV18; j_gene: TRBJ2-7; d_gene: NA; CDR3nt: TGTGCCAGCTCACCGACTCAAGGGGGGGCCTACGAGCAGTACTTC; CDR3aa: CASSPTQGGAYEQYF
abundance: NA; v_gene: TRBV9; j_gene: TRBJ2-1; d_gene: TRBD2; CDR3nt: TGTGCCAGCAGCGTAGGAGAGAGCGGGGCCGGGTACAATGAGCAGTTCTTC; CDR3aa: CASSVGESGAGYNEQFF
abundance: once; v_gene: TRBV28; j_gene: TRBJ1-5; d_gene: NA; CDR3nt: TGTGCCAGCAGTACACCACAGATCCGTAGCAATCAGCCCCAGCATTTT; CDR3aa: CASSTPQIRSNQPQHF
abundance: NA; v_gene: TRBV5-1; j_gene: TRBJ2-3; d_gene: NA; CDR3nt: TGCGCCAGCAGCTTGGTTAGGGGAACGGATACGCAGTATTTT; CDR3aa: CASSLVRGTDTQYF
abundance: NA; v_gene: TRBV30; j_gene: TRBJ2-2; d_gene: NA; CDR3nt: TGTGCCTGGAGTGCCCGGACCGGGGAGCTGTTTTTT; CDR3aa: CAWSARTGELFF
abundance: NA; v_gene: TRBV2; j_gene: TRBJ2-5; d_gene: NA; CDR3nt: TGTGCCAGCAGTGAAGTGGAGACCCAGTACTTC; CDR3aa: CASSEVETQYF
abundance: once; v_gene: TRBV5-6; j_gene: TRBJ1-2; d_gene: NA; CDR3nt: TGTGCCAGCAGCCAAGTCAGGGAAAACTATGGCTACACCTTC; CDR3aa: CASSQVRENYGYTF
abundance: NA; v_gene: TRBV6-6; j_gene: TRBJ1-2; d_gene: NA; CDR3nt: TGTGCCAGCAGTTACTTACCGGGTCAGCCAGCCTATGGCTACACCTTC; CDR3aa: CASSYLPGQPAYGYTF
abundance: NA; v_gene: TRBV6-5; j_gene: TRBJ1-2; d_gene: TRBD1; CDR3nt: TGTGCCAGCAGTTACTCGGGACAGATCTATGGCTACACCTTC; CDR3aa: CASSYSGQIYGYTF
abundance: NA; v_gene: TRBV6-5; j_gene: TRBJ2-1; d_gene: NA; CDR3nt: TGTGCCAGCAGTTACACCGCTCTTAGCTCCTACAATGAGCAGTTCTTC; CDR3aa: CASSYTALSSYNEQFF
abundance: NA; v_gene: TRBV30; j_gene: TRBJ2-1; d_gene: TRBD2; CDR3nt: TGTGCCCTAAGGGGGTGGACTAGCGGGCAGTTCTTC; CDR3aa: CALRGWTSGQFF
abundance: NA; v_gene: TRBV2; j_gene: TRBJ1-1; d_gene: NA; CDR3nt: TGTGCCAGCAACGGGGCCATGAACACTGAAGCTTTCTTT; CDR3aa: CASNGAMNTEAFF
abundance: NA; v_gene: TRBV14; j_gene: TRBJ2-7; d_gene: TRBD1; CDR3nt: TGTGCCAGCAGCCAAAAGGACAGGGGCTCCTACGAGCAGTACTTC; CDR3aa: CASSQKDRGSYEQYF
abundance: NA; v_gene: TRBV11-2; j_gene: TRBJ2-1; d_gene: TRBD2; CDR3nt: TGTGCCAGCAGCTCGACCACTCTAGCGGGCAACCAATACAATGAGCAGTTCTTC; CDR3aa: CASSSTTLAGNQYNEQFF
abundance: NA; v_gene: TRBV7-9; j_gene: TRBJ2-2; d_gene: NA; CDR3nt: TGTGCCAGCAGCTTAGGCATCCACACCGGGGAGCTGTTTTTT; CDR3aa: CASSLGIHTGELFF
abundance: NA; v_gene: TRBV5-1; j_gene: TRBJ2-7; d_gene: TRBD1; CDR3nt: TGCGCCAGCAGCTTCGATGTGACAGGGATCTCCTACGAGCAGTACTTC; CDR3aa: CASSFDVTGISYEQYF
abundance: NA; v_gene: TRBV28; j_gene: TRBJ1-3; d_gene: NA; CDR3nt: TGTGCCAGCGAAGGAAACACCATATATTTT; CDR3aa: CASEGNTIYF
abundance: once; v_gene: TRBV2; j_gene: TRBJ1-1; d_gene: NA; CDR3nt: TGTGCCAGCACCAAACGGAACACTGAAGCTTTCTTT; CDR3aa: CASTKRNTEAFF
abundance: NA; v_gene: TRBV30; j_gene: TRBJ2-1; d_gene: NA; CDR3nt: TGTGCCTGGAGTGTGACCGTGGGGGGCGGGCAGTTCTTC; CDR3aa: CAWSVTVGGGQFF
abundance: NA; v_gene: TRBV28; j_gene: TRBJ2-5; d_gene: TRBD2; CDR3nt: TGTGCCAGCAGTCGTCAAGGCGGGGGGTCTGGGACCCAGTACTTC; CDR3aa: CASSRQGGGSGTQYF
abundance: NA; v_gene: TRBV18; j_gene: TRBJ2-1; d_gene: NA; CDR3nt: TGTGCCAGCTCACCCCTGTTAGGCCCTGATGGCAATGAGCAGTTCTTC; CDR3aa: CASSPLLGPDGNEQFF
abundance: NA; v_gene: TRBV5-1; j_gene: TRBJ2-7; d_gene: TRBD1; CDR3nt: TGCGCCAGCAGCCTTGTAGGGACAGGGGATTACGAGCAGTACTTC; CDR3aa: CASSLVGTGDYEQYF
abundance: NA; v_gene: TRBV2; j_gene: TRBJ1-6; d_gene: NA; CDR3nt: TGTGCCAGCAGAGTGGACGGAAATTCACCCCTCCACTTT; CDR3aa: CASRVDGNSPLHF
abundance: few; v_gene: TRBV5-4; j_gene: TRBJ1-2; d_gene: NA; CDR3nt: TGTGCCAGCAGCTTGCCAGCCTCTAACTATGGCTACACCTTC; CDR3aa: CASSLPASNYGYTF
abundance: NA; v_gene: TRBV6-1; j_gene: TRBJ2-2; d_gene: NA; CDR3nt: TGTGCCAGCAGTGACTGGCGGGTGGTTACCGGGGAGCTGTTTTTT; CDR3aa: CASSDWRVVTGELFF
abundance: NA; v_gene: TRBV28; j_gene: TRBJ2-2; d_gene: TRBD1; CDR3nt: TGTGCCAGCAGTTCCCAACAGGGGGCCACCGGGGAGCTGTTTTTT; CDR3aa: CASSSQQGATGELFF